The source of this TCR beta chain is a study of breast tumors, draining lymph nodes, adjacent tissues. Study findings and constraints: Luminal-like breast cancer showed significantly higher tumor–nontumor repertoire similarity than basal-like. Tumors had less TCR diversity than lymph nodes, more than nontumor tissue.

The CDR3 totals 13 residues. Germline CDR1 and CDR2: SGHTA and FQGNSA. V lost 5 bases and J 2 bases, leaving 10 bases between the germline ends. Breast cancer patients provided tissue from their axillary draining lymph nodes. TCRdb independently ran MiXCR on the multiplex PCR reads; one entry per CDR3 protein. The sample lists about 230,000 distinct CDR3 sequences; about 34% were seen once. This clonotype was detected many times. What it recognizes is unknown. The sequence came from a female donor with breast cancer. Some clones in this sample may be carry-over from other donors' samples. The V gene is TRBV7-2, the J gene TRBJ2-7; D remains ambiguous. The specimen was axillary lymph node tissue. CDR3 residues: CASSPTETYEQYF. The CDR3 nucleotides are TGTGCCAGCAGCCCGACGGAGACCTACGAGCAGTACTTC.